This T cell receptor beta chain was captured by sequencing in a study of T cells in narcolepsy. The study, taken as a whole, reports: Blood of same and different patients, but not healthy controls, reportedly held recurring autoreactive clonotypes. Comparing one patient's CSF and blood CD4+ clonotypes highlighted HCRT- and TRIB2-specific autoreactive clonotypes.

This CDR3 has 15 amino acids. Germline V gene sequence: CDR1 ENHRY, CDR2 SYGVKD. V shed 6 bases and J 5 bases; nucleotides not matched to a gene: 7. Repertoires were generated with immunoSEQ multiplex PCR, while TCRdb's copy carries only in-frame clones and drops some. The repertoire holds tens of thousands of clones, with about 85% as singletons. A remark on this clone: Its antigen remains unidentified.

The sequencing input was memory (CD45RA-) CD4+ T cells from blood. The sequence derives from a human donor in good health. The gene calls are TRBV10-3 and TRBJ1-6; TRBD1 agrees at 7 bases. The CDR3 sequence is CAIRWTGSDNSPLHF. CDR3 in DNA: TGTGCCATCAGATGGACAGGTAGTGATAATTCACCCCTCCACTTT.